Listed here is a single T cell receptor beta chain. Its antigen is still unknown. Nothing much larger sits one base from this clone, and base qualities are not available. This entry belongs to a study of cytomegalovirus exposure and HLA in healthy donors (dated by TCRdb to the late 2010s). At the level of the whole study: An earlier analysis of more than 550 of the donors reported about 300 Gb of sequence data and around 110 million unique TCR beta sequences obtained from about 200 million T cells. About 280 gigabases of sequencing data and approximately 80 million unique TCR sequences were included in an early release covering 500 to 750 HLA-typed donors. Among the roughly 400 genotyped donors, about 83% belonged to the genetic ancestry cluster associated with self-reported Caucasian donors. The study aimed to test whether signatures of past pathogen exposure could be identified by cataloging public T cell receptors. The study used immunosequencing to profile the T cell repertoires of hundreds of subjects and linked those repertoires to cytomegalovirus serostatus. In addition to the first cohort of approximately 650 subjects, a separate validation cohort of approximately 130 different subjects was used. High-throughput TCR immunosequencing, statistical association of individual TCRs with disease status, and machine learning were combined to predict cytomegalovirus infection status. To study patterns of TCR occurrence, a later analysis re-analyzed previously published TCR beta repertoires from 666 donors and added high-resolution HLA genotyping. Rather than drawing on any new phenotypic data, the later analysis identified candidate immune exposures from TCR beta sequences and the way those sequences occurred across donors. An earlier analysis of approximately 630 of the donors applied high-throughput TCR beta sequencing to assess whether each TCR beta V gene segment acted as functional or pseudogenic. Donor age, sex, ethnicity and CMV serostatus were collected together with the repertoire data. In a later genetic analysis, genome-wide SNP genotypes for about 55% of the roughly 670 donors were used, and that subset was treated as a discovery cohort. All discovery cohort repertoires had been generated using a single sequencing platform. Both class I and class II loci were covered by HLA typing, at four-digit resolution. Typing coverage differed by locus: A, B, C, DRB1 and DQB1 were typed in roughly 620-640 donors, DQA1 in 522, DPA1 in some 610, and DPB1 in roughly 450. Roughly 5 DR-DQ haplotypes were treated as single units for association and clustering because of strong linkage in the cohort. On average, roughly 250,000 unique TCR beta nucleotide sequences were sequenced per donor among some 420 genotyped donors of the cohort, with roughly 18% of those sequences being non-productive.

What the work shows at the level of the full study, not this receptor alone: In a later analysis, HLA-associated TCR beta chains were found to be more clonally expanded and to have lower generation probabilities than equally common non-associated chains. Most TCR sequences were seen in very few donors, while some public TCRs were found in many individuals. In a later analysis, TCR association rates were found to vary across HLA loci, with the most associated TCRs seen for DRB1 alleles and the fewest for HLA-C alleles. The only immune exposure information available for the cohort was CMV serostatus. Linkage disequilibrium might explain the correlated functional status among segregating V segments, but an unknown experimental factor could not be ruled out. Because the 87-base-pair reads could not distinguish some IMGT-functional V segments, including TRBV6-2 and TRBV6-3, those segments were excluded. The authors suggested that the approach could potentially be generalized to other disease states and immunological phenotypes. An earlier analysis of roughly 570 of the donors showed that most TCR beta V segments appeared in productive rearrangements either about 87% or about 30% of the time, which broadly matched IMGT annotations. When HLA alleles, especially DR and DQ, strongly co-occurred, TCR associations were difficult to assign to individual alleles. The earlier analysis of nearly 600 of the donors excluded seventeen rarely observed V segments, including chromosome 9 orphons, because counts were too low. In the study, approximately 150 TCR beta chains were listed as associated with cytomegalovirus. A further reported finding was that TCR beta sequences accurately predicted the HLA-A and HLA-B alleles for most subjects in the first cohort. Because HLA typing was missing for some donors at each locus, association tests included only the typed subset. Compared with the roughly 710-donor mean, donors in an Asian-associated ancestry cluster had fewer N-insertions in productive TCRs, according to a later genetic analysis. A group of highly shared sequence variants was considered likely to be a technical artifact of the sequencing pipeline. In a later genetic analysis, a missense DCLRE1C variant was associated with V-gene and J-gene trimming of TCR beta chains, and the association was replicated in an independent cohort. According to a later analysis, parvovirus B19, influenza, CMV and Epstein-Barr virus appeared linked to several top co-occurrence clusters. In a later analysis, some 17,000 TCR beta sequences were associated with specific HLA alleles at a false discovery rate of 0.05. In both the original and validation cohorts, the classifier was reported to diagnose cytomegalovirus status with high specificity and sensitivity. The presence/absence analyses assumed that sequencing depth was roughly uniform across donors, and that assumption may not be true. A later analysis found that most CMV-associated TCR beta chains appeared HLA-restricted, with HLA associations seemingly driven largely by CMV exposure. In vitro tests confirmed that a few of the cytomegalovirus-associated TCR beta chains recognize cytomegalovirus antigens. Only TCR beta chains were sequenced in this cohort, and the absence of alpha or paired-chain data limited detectable features.

The CDR3 spans 16 residues, from the cysteine through the phenylalanine. Solely the CDR3 DNA is kept, with 48 bases framed from the first base. Germline trimming: 7 bases from V, 3 bases from J; junction bases outside gene matches: 14. CDR1 and CDR2 are drawn from the germline V gene (reference sequence): MNHNY, SVGAGI. The library came from the immunoSEQ multiplex PCR assay. The multiplex PCR relied on a mix of 60 forward primers for TCR Vbeta segments and 13 reverse primers for TCR Jbeta segments. Amplification of the CDR3 region of rearranged TCR beta genes was performed with a multiplex PCR assay on genomic DNA. On the Illumina HiSeq System, the amplified TCR beta libraries were sequenced as 87-base-pair reads. The authors processed their data as follows. Across the 600 to 700 repertoires, a later analysis counted 78 million or so unique TCR beta chains, about 10 million of which were shared by at least two donors. Raw reads were error-corrected and collapsed into unique sequences by a nearest-neighbor algorithm in which closely related sequences were merged to remove PCR and sequencing errors. V, D and J gene segments were assigned by aligning CDR3 sequences to IMGT reference sequences. For a sequence to be retained, a match of at least six nucleotides to both a V gene segment and a J gene segment was required. A rearrangement counted as productive if the CDR3 had no stop codons and remained in frame with V and J, and every other rearrangement counted as non-productive. Following IMGT convention, CDR3 was defined as the stretch from the second conserved V-encoded cysteine to the conserved J-encoded phenylalanine. In an earlier analysis of approximately 590 of the donors, sequences lacking an unambiguous match to a single V gene segment were excluded. In an earlier analysis of 500 to 750 of the donors, V segments were called functional above 56.7% productive rearrangements and were called segregating when the between-donor standard deviation exceeded 5%. A statistical classification framework was developed to diagnose cytomegalovirus status using the catalog of TCR beta chain sequences. V and J gene assignment, in a later analysis, came from comparing TCR nucleotide sequences with IMGT/GENE-DB human TR gene sequences. Using the TCRdist pipeline, a later analysis assigned CDR3 sequences along with most-parsimonious VDJ recombination scenarios. In a later analysis, each TCR beta chain was defined by its CDR3 amino acid sequence together with its V-gene family, and reads without a unique V-gene family were excluded. In a later analysis, 550 to 650 highly shared, low-generation-probability nucleotide sequences were removed to address suspected cross-contamination and a sequencing artifact. A later analysis calculated a clonal expansion index for each public chain from normalized within-repertoire ranks of inferred template counts. Generation probabilities in a later analysis came from a VDJ recombination model fitted to out-of-frame rearrangements, and those results were checked against IGoR. In a later analysis, TCR-TCR, TCR-HLA and TCR-CMV co-occurrence was scored with hypergeometric tests, and a repertoire-size bias correction was applied to TCR pairs. False discovery rates were estimated in a later analysis by permuting HLA or CMV assignments 20 times. In a later analysis, co-occurring TCRs were grouped using DBSCAN, and TCRdist sequence similarity was added for clustering within HLA-allele-positive subsets. Repertoires with fewer than 30,000 or more than 120,000 public chains, plus five repertoires with anomalous nucleotide sharing, were excluded from co-occurrence clustering. TCRdb took over this immuneACCESS table, retaining in-frame rearrangements with V and J assigned. Such tables are incomplete; in checked studies, under half of the missing clones stem from an unresolved V gene, and the remainder is unexplained. That table is the source of V, J and clone size, and D and trimming were worked out from the DNA. Counted in this sample were some 190,000 clones; approximately 80% of them appeared once. The ten largest account for 1.2% of the sample.

The cohort was made up of 500 to 800 healthy bone marrow donors. Cohort members were all nominally healthy when sampled, although unrecorded immune exposures were likely present. The donor was CMV seronegative and belonged to the group of 380 or so seronegative cohort members. A peripheral blood sample was provided by each donor, and peripheral blood mononuclear cells were used for TCR beta sequencing. The Qiagen DNeasy Blood Extraction Kit was used to extract genomic DNA from the blood cell samples. Sequenced: PBMCs. This sequence originates from a boy aged 2 to 10 in good health and CMV-seronegative. Here the chain combines TRBV6-6 and TRBJ2-7, with 8 central nucleotides matching TRBD1. In nucleotides, the sequence is TGTGCCAGCACGGGATCGGGACAGGTGACCTACTACGAGCAGTACTTC. The encoded protein is CASTGSGQVTYYEQYF.